Given below is one T cell receptor beta chain in context. Its antigen is unknown. This sample is drawn from a study of a mutant IDH1 vaccine in newly diagnosed glioma. The protocol was immunoSEQ multiplex PCR, while the TCRdb copy is restricted to in-frame clones and leaves out a portion. This table holds around 31,000 clones, roughly 78% found once. With 4 bases removed from V and 2 bases from J, the gap between germline ends came to 9 bases. The CDR3 sequence is 14 residues long. Germline values: CDR1 SNHLY, CDR2 FYNNEI. As to time point: week 11, during vaccination. Every vaccine dose comprised 300 ug of mutant IDH1 20-mer peptide plus topical imiquimod.

The chain couples TRBV2 to TRBJ1-5; D is perhaps TRBD1 (5 bases). The sequencing here drew on PBMCs, taken from a glioma patient whose treatment included an IDH1 peptide vaccine. The receptor was derived from a man in his thirties or forties with glioma. Here the CDR3 DNA reads TGTGCCAGCAGTGGAAGGGGAGGCAATCAGCCCCAGCATTTT. Translation gives CASSGRGGNQPQHF.